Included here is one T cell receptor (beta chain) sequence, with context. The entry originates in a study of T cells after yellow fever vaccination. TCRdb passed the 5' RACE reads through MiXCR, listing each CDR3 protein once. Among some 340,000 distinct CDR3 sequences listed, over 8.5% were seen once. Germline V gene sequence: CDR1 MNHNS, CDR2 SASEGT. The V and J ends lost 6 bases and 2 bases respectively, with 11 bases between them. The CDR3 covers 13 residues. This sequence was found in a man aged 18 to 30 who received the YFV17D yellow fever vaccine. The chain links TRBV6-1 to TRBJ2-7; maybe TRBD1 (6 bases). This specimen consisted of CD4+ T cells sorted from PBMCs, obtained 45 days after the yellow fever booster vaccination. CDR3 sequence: CASRTGLAYEQYV. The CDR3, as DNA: TGTGCCAGCAGAACAGGGCTAGCCTACGAGCAGTACGTC.